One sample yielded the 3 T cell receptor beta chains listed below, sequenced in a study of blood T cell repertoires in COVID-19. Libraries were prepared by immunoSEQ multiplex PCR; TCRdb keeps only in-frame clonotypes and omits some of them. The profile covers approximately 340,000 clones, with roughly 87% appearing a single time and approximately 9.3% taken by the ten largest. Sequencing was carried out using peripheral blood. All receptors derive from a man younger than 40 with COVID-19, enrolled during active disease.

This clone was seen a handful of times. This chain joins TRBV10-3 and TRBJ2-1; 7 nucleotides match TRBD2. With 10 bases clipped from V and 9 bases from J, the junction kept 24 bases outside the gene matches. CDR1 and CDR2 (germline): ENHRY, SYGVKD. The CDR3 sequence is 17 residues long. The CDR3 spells CATSGGMSSGGVGEQFF. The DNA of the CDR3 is TGTGCCACCTCCGGCGGGATGTCTAGCGGTGGGGTGGGTGAGCAGTTCTTC.

In DNA, the CDR3 is TGTGCCTGGGAACACGTATCCTACAATGAGCAGTTCTTC. Amino acids: CAWEHVSYNEQFF. The V call is TRBV30, the J call TRBJ2-1; D remains unclear. Trimming left V 5 bases short and J 1 base short, with 9 bases between. The length of the CDR3 is 13 residues. From germline, CDR1 is GTSNPN and CDR2 SVGIG (reference sequence).

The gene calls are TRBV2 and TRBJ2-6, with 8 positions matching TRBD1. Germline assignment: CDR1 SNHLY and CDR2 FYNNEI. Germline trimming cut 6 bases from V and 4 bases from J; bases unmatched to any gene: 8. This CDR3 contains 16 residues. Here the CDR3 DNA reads TGTGCCAGCAGAACAGGGGGTTCGTCCGGGGCCAACGTCCTGACTTTC. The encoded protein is CASRTGGSSGANVLTF.